Listed below are T cell receptor beta chains from one sample, sequenced in a study of T cells in Graves' hyperthyroidism and ophthalmopathy. TCRdb ran MiXCR on the multiplex PCR reads and lists one entry per CDR3 protein. The profile shows over 300,000 distinct CDR3 sequences, approximately 15% of them singletons. The specimen sequenced was blood. Receptor source: a woman aged 55 to 70 with Graves' hyperthyroidism. CDR3s leave out the opening cysteine and the closing phenylalanine or tryptophan. Fields, in order: D gene, clone size, J gene, V gene, CDR3 protein. A D gene is named only where the DNA matches it firmly. Expanded clones get a size class; other rows say once, few or many, or leave the size out.

NA | NA | TRBJ2-7 | TRBV30 | AWSVGAVYEQY
TRBD1 | many | TRBJ2-7 | TRBV12-3/TRBV12-4 | ASSSGQGAFYEQY
TRBD2 | NA | TRBJ2-5 | TRBV7-3 | ASSLGSGTSGRSNQETQY
TRBD2 | many | TRBJ2-7 | TRBV6-1 | ASSTGLDYEQY
NA | few | TRBJ1-1 | TRBV20-1 | SATARGGVNTEAF
NA | many | TRBJ2-1 | TRBV12-3/TRBV12-4 | ASSLAGGPPYNEQF
NA | few | TRBJ2-1 | TRBV6-1 | ASRPPPHNEQF
TRBD1 | many | TRBJ2-7 | TRBV12-3/TRBV12-4 | ASSNRGFYEQY
TRBD2 | many | TRBJ2-3 | TRBV24-1 | ATSDLREGDTDTQY
NA | many | TRBJ1-2 | TRBV28 | ATLPSTSYGYT
TRBD1 | NA | TRBJ2-1 | TRBV18 | ASSRSGQGADEQF
TRBD1 | NA | TRBJ1-1 | TRBV29-1 | SVVRIDRATEAF
NA | NA | TRBJ1-6 | TRBV7-2 | ASSLGGRASPLH
NA | many | TRBJ2-5 | TRBV2 | ASTEVPETQY
TRBD1 | NA | TRBJ1-2 | TRBV7-9 | ASSLIGGPLKGGYT
NA | few | TRBJ2-1 | TRBV15 | ATSGGAAGGEQF
NA | many | TRBJ1-1 | TRBV29-1 | SVEAGPGGAGAEAF
TRBD1 | many | TRBJ1-1 | TRBV12-3/TRBV12-4 | ASRAGTGANTEAF
NA | many | TRBJ2-7 | TRBV20-1 | SAREGTGSYEQY
NA | NA | TRBJ2-2 | TRBV25-1 | ASIQPYTGELF
TRBD1 | NA | TRBJ1-1 | TRBV18 | ASSPPTGRGAF
TRBD1 | NA | TRBJ1-1 | TRBV27 | ASTGGAWDTEAF
NA | NA | TRBJ2-2 | TRBV3-1 | ASSRQTGGTGELF
TRBD1 | NA | TRBJ2-7 | TRBV6-2/TRBV6-3 | ANSYSWDRANEQY
NA | many | TRBJ2-7 | TRBV29-1 | SVELEDRHPEQY
NA | many | TRBJ2-7 | TRBV11-3 | ASSVSGNHEQY
NA | many | TRBJ1-1 | TRBV19 | ASTHDGLVAF
NA | few | TRBJ2-5 | TRBV19 | ASSNSGNQETQY
TRBD2 | many | TRBJ2-1 | TRBV20-1 | SARLAGGPSEQF
TRBD2 | NA | TRBJ2-3 | TRBV6-2/TRBV6-3 | ASRGAGAGDTQY
NA | NA | TRBJ2-3 | TRBV29-1 | SVRGRPDTQY
NA | few | TRBJ2-3 | TRBV19 | ASSPEGSHSSTDTQY
NA | few | TRBJ2-3 | TRBV20-1 | SARVYGAGDTQY
NA | many | TRBJ2-5 | TRBV6-1 | ASSYGVGGEETQY
TRBD2 | many | TRBJ2-7 | TRBV20-1 | SARDVLAGAYEQY
NA | many | TRBJ2-7 | TRBV12-3/TRBV12-4 | ASSFPGAREQY
NA | many | TRBJ2-7 | TRBV13 | ASSPTVGEQY
TRBD2 | many | TRBJ2-7 | TRBV7-2 | ASSTSSGRSSYEQY
NA | many | TRBJ2-7 | TRBV5-1 | ASSTGPSGPYEQY